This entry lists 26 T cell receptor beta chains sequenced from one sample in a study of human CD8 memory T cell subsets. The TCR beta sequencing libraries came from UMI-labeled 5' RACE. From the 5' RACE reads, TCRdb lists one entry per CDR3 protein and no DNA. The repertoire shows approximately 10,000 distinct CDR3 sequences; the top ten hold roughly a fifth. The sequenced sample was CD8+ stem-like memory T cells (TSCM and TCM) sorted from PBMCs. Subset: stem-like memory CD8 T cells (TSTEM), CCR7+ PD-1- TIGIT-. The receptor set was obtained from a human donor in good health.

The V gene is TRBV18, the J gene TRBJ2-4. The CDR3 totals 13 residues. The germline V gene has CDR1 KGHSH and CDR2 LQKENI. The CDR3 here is CASSPPSENIQYF. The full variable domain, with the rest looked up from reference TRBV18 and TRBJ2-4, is NAGVMQNPRHLVRRRGQEARLRCSPMKGHSHVYWYRQLPEEGLKFMVYLQKENIIDESGMPKERFSAEFPKEGPSILRIQQVVRGDSAAYFCASSPPSENIQYFGAGTRLSVL.

The CDR3 reads CASSIFSAAGAGYNEQFF. J is TRBJ2-1 and V is TRBV19. The CDR3 length is 18 residues. In germline, CDR1 is LNHDA, CDR2 SQIVND (reference sequence).

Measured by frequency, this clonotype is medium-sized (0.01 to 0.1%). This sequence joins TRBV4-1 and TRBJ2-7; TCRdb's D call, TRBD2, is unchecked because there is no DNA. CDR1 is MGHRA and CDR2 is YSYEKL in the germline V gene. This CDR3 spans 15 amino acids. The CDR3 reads CASSQVTSGSAEQYF.

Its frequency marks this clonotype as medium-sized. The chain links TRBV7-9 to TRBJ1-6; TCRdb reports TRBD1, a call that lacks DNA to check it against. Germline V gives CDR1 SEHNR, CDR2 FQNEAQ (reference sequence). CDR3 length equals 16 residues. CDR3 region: CASSSVSGTPNSPLHF. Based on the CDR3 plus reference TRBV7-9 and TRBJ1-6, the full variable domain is DTGVSQNPRHKITKRGQNVTFRCDPISEHNRLYWYRQTLGQGPEFLTYFQNEAQLEKSRLLSDRFSAERPKGSFSTLEIQRTEQGDSAMYLCASSSVSGTPNSPLHFGNGTRLTVT.

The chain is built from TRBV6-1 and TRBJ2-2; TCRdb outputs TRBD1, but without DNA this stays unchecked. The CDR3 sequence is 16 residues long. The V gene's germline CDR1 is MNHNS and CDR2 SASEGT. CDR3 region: CASASGTTDLTGELFF.

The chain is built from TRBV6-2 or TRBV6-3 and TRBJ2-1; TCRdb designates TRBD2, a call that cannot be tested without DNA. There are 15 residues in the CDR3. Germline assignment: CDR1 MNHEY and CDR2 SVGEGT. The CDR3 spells CASNGRRELRNEQFF.

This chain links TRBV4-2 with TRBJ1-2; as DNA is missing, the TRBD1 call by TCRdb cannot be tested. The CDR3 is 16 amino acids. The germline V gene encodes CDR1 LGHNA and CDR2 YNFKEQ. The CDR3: CASSQNPTGVNYGYTF.

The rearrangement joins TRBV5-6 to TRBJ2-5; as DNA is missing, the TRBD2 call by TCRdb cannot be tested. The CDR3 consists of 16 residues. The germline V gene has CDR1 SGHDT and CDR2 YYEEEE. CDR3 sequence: CASSLGHPLSGETQYF.

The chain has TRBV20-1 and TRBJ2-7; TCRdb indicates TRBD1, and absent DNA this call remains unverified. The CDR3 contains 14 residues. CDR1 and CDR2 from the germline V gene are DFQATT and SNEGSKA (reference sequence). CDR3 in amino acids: CSARPGQGFYEQYF.

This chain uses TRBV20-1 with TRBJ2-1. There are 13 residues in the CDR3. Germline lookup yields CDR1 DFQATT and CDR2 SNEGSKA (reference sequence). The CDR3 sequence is CSASTVGRNEQFF.

CDR3 region: CASSPSRNVNTEAFF. The chain couples TRBV9 to TRBJ1-1. CDR1 is SGDLS and CDR2 is YYNGEE in the germline V gene. The CDR3 has 15 amino acids. The full variable domain, with the rest looked up from reference TRBV9 and TRBJ1-1, is DSGVTQTPKHLITATGQRVTLRCSPRSGDLSVYWYQQSLDQGLQFLIQYYNGEERAKGNILERFSAQQFPDLHSELNLSSLELGDSALYFCASSPSRNVNTEAFFGQGTRLTVV.

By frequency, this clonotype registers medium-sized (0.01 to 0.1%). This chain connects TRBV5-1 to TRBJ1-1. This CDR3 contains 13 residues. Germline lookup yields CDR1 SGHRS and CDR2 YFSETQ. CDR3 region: CASSVTRNTEAFF.

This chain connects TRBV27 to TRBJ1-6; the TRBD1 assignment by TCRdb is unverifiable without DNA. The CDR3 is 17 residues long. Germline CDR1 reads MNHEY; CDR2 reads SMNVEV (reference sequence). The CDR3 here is CASSLTNPGGAIPPLHF.

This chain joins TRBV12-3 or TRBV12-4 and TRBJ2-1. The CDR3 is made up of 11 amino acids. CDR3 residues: CASRGRNEQFF.

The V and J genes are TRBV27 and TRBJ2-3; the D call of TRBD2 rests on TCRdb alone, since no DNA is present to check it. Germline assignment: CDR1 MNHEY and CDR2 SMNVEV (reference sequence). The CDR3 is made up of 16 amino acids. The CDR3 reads CASSEPSAGGTDTQYF.

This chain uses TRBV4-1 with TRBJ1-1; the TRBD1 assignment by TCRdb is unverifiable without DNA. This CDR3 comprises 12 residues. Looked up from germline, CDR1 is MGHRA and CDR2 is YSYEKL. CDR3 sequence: CASSQGGSEAFF.

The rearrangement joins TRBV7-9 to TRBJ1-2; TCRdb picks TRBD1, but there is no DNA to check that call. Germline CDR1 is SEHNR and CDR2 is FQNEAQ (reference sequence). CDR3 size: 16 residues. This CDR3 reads CASSPLTDRASAGYTF.

The CDR3 reads CASSLAGLTYEQYF. The V and J genes are TRBV5-5 and TRBJ2-7. The length of the CDR3 is 14 residues. Germline values: CDR1 SGHKS, CDR2 YYEKEE (reference sequence).

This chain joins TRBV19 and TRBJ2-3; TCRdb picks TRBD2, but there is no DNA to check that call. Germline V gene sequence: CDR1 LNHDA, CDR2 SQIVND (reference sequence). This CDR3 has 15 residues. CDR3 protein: CASSPIAGASDTQYF.

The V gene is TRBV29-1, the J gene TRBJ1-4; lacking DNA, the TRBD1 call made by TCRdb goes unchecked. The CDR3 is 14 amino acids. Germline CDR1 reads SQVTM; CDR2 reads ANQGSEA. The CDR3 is CSVDSGRGNEKLFF.

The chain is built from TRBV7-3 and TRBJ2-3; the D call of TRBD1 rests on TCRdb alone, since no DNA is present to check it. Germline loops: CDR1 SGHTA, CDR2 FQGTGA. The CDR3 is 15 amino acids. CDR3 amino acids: CASSLAGGPADTQYF.

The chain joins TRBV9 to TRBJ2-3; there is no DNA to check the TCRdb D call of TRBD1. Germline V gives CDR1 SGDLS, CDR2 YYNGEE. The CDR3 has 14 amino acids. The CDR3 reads CASSEDRSTDTQYF.

CDR3 protein: CSATEGLSTDTQYF. V gene TRBV20-1 combines with J gene TRBJ2-3; the D call of TRBD2 rests on TCRdb alone, since no DNA is present to check it. The germline V gene has CDR1 DFQATT and CDR2 SNEGSKA (reference sequence). This CDR3 has 14 amino acids.

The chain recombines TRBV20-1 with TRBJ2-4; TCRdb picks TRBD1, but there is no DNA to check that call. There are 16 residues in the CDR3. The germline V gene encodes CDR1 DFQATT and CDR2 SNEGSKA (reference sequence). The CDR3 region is CSATPGATGGADIQYF.

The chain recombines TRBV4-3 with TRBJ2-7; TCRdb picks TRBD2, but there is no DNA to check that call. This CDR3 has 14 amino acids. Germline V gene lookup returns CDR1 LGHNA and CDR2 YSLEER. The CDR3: CASSPGTSGYEQYF.

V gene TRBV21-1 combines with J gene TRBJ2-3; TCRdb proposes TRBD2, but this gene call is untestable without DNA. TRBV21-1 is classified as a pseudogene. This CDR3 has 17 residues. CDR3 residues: CASSKGLKREVADTQYF.